This T cell receptor (beta chain) was sequenced for a study of T cells in localized non-small cell lung cancer. Whole-study results and caveats: In the blood, greater T cell density corresponded to longer overall survival. Because only a single region of the tumor was sequenced, heterogeneity remains possible. Among the top 100 tumor clones, a median about 57 appeared in adjacent lung. It was uninvolved adjacent lung that showed the highest T cell clonality, exceeding tumor.

The CDR3 has 14 amino acids. The V gene end was trimmed by 7 bases and the J gene end by 4 bases; junction bases not matched to a gene: 4. Germline CDR1 is LNHDA and CDR2 is SQIVND (reference sequence). On this clone itself: No antigen is known for it.

Assay used: immunoSEQ multiplex PCR; TCRdb lists only in-frame clones, some missing. The data contain some 21,000 clones, 90% of them seen just once; the ten biggest clones take up 6% to 7.5%. The rearrangement links TRBV19 to TRBJ2-2; 9 nucleotides match TRBD2. The TCR comes from a woman aged 35-70 years with stage I lung adenocarcinoma. This specimen consisted of peripheral blood, obtained before any cancer treatment. CDR3 amino acids: CASMSLAGTGELFF. CDR3 bases: TGTGCCAGTATGTCACTAGCGGGCACCGGGGAGCTGTTTTTT.